This T cell receptor beta chain came from a study of vaccination and CD4 T cells after COVID-19. General study points: Convalescent patients studied were relatively few, and early post-infection timepoints were absent. Researchers report that 304 of 307 vaccine-specific clones in convalescent patients proved spike mono-reactive.

The Oncomine TCR Beta short-read assay was applied to DNA of cultured CD4+ T cells. Once CD4+ T cells had been cultured, genomic DNA was extracted from them. TCRdb called the PCR reads again in MiXCR, with one record for every CDR3 protein. The sample shows 9,500 or so distinct CDR3 sequences, approximately 67% of them seen only once. Worth noting for this clonotype: Its target is unknown.

The V gene lost 8 bases and the J gene lost 7 bases, with 6 bases spanning the gap. Germline CDR1 SNHLY, CDR2 FYNNEI. This CDR3 region has 9 residues. The treatment was: roughly 10-day PBMC culture with coronavirus spike peptide pools or control peptides (ViraFEST assay). The V call is TRBV2, the J call TRBJ2-7; no clear D. Source: CD4+ T cells from blood, cultured in vitro, taken before SARS-CoV-2 vaccination. This TCR was recovered from a human donor who had recovered from COVID-19. The CDR3 nucleotides read TGTGCCAGCGGAATAGAGCAGTACTTC. Its protein product is CASGIEQYF. The entire variable domain, with the rest obtained from reference TRBV2 and TRBJ2-7, is as follows: EPEVTQTPSHQVTQMGQEVILRCVPISNHLYFYWYRQILGQKVEFLVSFYNNEISEKSEIFDDQFSVERPDGSNFTLKIRSTKLEDSAMYFCASGIEQYFGPGTRLTVT.